A single T cell receptor beta chain is shown here with its context. The target antigen is unknown. Treatment given: roughly 20 received Ad26.COV2.S at low or high dose, single or two shots; roughly 5 received placebo; per-sample allocation not given. The samples were gathered on day 63 after the first injection of vaccine or placebo. Immunization relied on an Ad26 vector, which expressed Wuhan-strain SARS-CoV-2 spike. This sample is part of a study of Ad26.COV2.S vaccination and SARS-CoV-2 variants. In the study overall: A participant enrolled in the COV1001 Ad26.COV2.S trial arm provided the sample. Study results and caveats: Vaccine and placebo recipients had similar non-spike TCR breadth.

Sequencing used immunoSEQ multiplex PCR; TCRdb keeps in-frame clones, though not all of them. The data hold about 350,000 clones, with around 84% observed a single time. The receptor comes from a person aged 18-60 years who received the Ad26.COV2.S COVID-19 vaccine or a placebo. The specimen comprised peripheral blood, sampled in a trial of Ad26.COV2.S vaccine versus placebo.

The CDR3 region has the DNA TGTGCCAGCTCACCACAGACAGGGTGGTACAATGAGCAGTTCTTC. Protein: CASSPQTGWYNEQFF. V usage is TRBV18 and J usage is TRBJ2-1, with 7 bases lining up with TRBD1. Germline V CDR1 and CDR2: KGHSH, LQKENI. The CDR3 runs to 15 residues. With V trimmed by 1 base and J by 4 bases, 4 bases remained unmatched.